This TCR beta chain was identified in a study of CD8 T cells in ankylosing spondylitis. Study-wide results and limits: Ankylosing spondylitis blood seemed to carry a telltale TCR beta motif made of under ten highly homologous variants. Significantly higher representation of disease-linked clones was reported for matched ankylosing spondylitis synovial fluid.

Construction of TCR beta libraries was performed using quantitative 5'-RACE with molecular barcodes. One entry per CDR3 protein results from TCRdb running MiXCR on the 5' RACE reads. Of some 840,000 distinct CDR3 sequences listed, 12% are singletons. Unmatched junction bases numbered 10, after V lost 4 bases and J lost 2 bases. CDR3 length: 16 amino acids. CDR1 MNHEY and CDR2 SVGEGT come from the germline V gene. This clonotype showed up just a few times. The antigen remains unidentified. V usage is TRBV6-2 or TRBV6-3 and J usage is TRBJ2-5, with TRBD1 matching 7 bases. The sequenced material came from blood, either unsorted or a sorted T cell fraction (not recorded which). The source is a male donor with ankylosing spondylitis. The CDR3, as DNA: TGTGCCAGCAGTTTTTGGGACAGAGACAAGCAAGAGACCCAGTACTTC. This codes for CASSFWDRDKQETQYF.